This T cell receptor beta chain derives from a study of tumor-infiltrating lymphocytes in primary liver carcinoma. Study in general: Surgeons treated the primary liver carcinoma of the patients by surgical resection. Study-wide results and limits: Tumor tissue displayed a significantly greater top-250-clone fraction than blood (p = 0.039). Compared with tumor region pairs, tumor-adjacent and tumor-blood pairs overlapped less.

CDR1 and CDR2 from the germline V gene are SGHAT and FQNNGV. The CDR3 length is 14 residues. The J segment lost 7 bases and the V segment lost 3 bases, leaving 8 bases of the junction unmatched. A constant-region primer primed TCR beta cDNA synthesis from 400 to 550 ng of total RNA. What produced the TCR beta libraries was three nested multiplex PCR rounds using slightly modified ARM-PCR. The first two PCR rounds used TRBV1-TRBV30 forward primers with a C-beta reverse primer, nine to ten cycles each. In TCRdb, the multiplex PCR reads were re-called with MiXCR into one record per CDR3 protein. The profile shows some 200,000 distinct CDR3 sequences, around 60% of them singletons. RNA isolated from unsorted whole blood supplied the blood RNA, with germline DNA also extracted. Before surgery, approximately 4.3 milliliters of EDTA blood were taken. A word on this clonotype: The antigen remains undetermined.

The receptor comes from a woman in her fifties or sixties with primary liver carcinoma and hepatitis B virus infection. The chain carries TRBV11-2 and TRBJ2-5; 7 bases map to TRBD2. The sequenced sample consisted of peripheral blood. CDR3 region: CASSLARGGATQYF. The DNA for the CDR3 is TGTGCCAGCAGCTTGGCTAGGGGAGGGGCGACCCAGTACTTC.